The entry below gives a single T cell receptor (beta chain) sequence along with its context. Its antigen is not identified. This sample stems from a study of cytotoxic CD8 clonotypes in ibrutinib-treated CLL. The overall study: Samples yielded averages of hundreds of thousands of productive templates and roughly 91,000 productive rearrangements.

Profiling relied on immunoSEQ multiplex PCR, and the TCRdb table lists in-frame clones only, not all of them. This sample has 150,000 to 200,000 clones, with around 84% found just once. General observations from the study: Clonality went higher at ibrutinib response and then dropped back toward baseline at progression. The times at which samples were taken varied between sustained-remission and progressing patients.

Germline values: CDR1 SEHNR, CDR2 FQNEAQ (reference sequence). The length of the CDR3 is 14 residues. V was trimmed by 4 bases and J by 4 bases, leaving 12 bases between them. The clonotype was recovered from a human donor with chronic lymphocytic leukemia. The sequenced sample was PBMCs, obtained after 12 months of ibrutinib treatment. This chain connects TRBV7-9 to TRBJ2-3, with TRBD2 as a possible D gene (6 bases). CDR3 in DNA: TGTGCCAGCAGCTCCGTTGGAGGGGCAGATACGCAGTATTTT. This sequence encodes CASSSVGGADTQYF.